This T cell receptor beta chain was captured in a study of shared clonotypes between healthy human individuals. Study-wide points: Sharing across four donors was highest in naive CD4 (around 5%) and lowest in memory CD8 (approximately 0.4%).

The table came from immunoSEQ multiplex PCR; TCRdb's copy has only in-frame clones and leaves some out. The sample holds some 1,400,000 clones; approximately 97% are singletons and the top ten take more than 0.9%. With respect to this clone: The antigen remains unidentified.

This receptor was taken from a man aged 25-45 years in good health. Material: naive CD4+ T cells sorted from blood. The subset: CD45RA+ positively selected.

CDR3 amino acids: CASSLEAGVGAFF. Here the CDR3 DNA reads TGTGCCAGCAGCTTAGAAGCAGGGGTTGGGGCTTTCTTT. The chain is built from TRBV11-2 and TRBJ1-1, with D tentatively TRBD1 (6 bases). The germline V gene encodes CDR1 SGHAT and CDR2 FQNNGV. This CDR3 region has 13 residues. V gave up 0 bases and J gave up 11 bases, with 13 bases separating them.